This T cell receptor beta chain is from a study of Graves' ophthalmopathy and Graves' hyperthyroidism listed by TCRdb under 2018. In the study overall: Peripheral blood was collected at initial diagnosis, before any treatment. The study used TCR beta repertoire signatures to distinguish Graves' ophthalmopathy from Graves' hyperthyroidism and to predict progression to ophthalmopathy. In total, 135 blood samples were TCR-sequenced: 43 ophthalmopathy, under 80 hyperthyroidism and approximately 17 hyperthyroidism-to-ophthalmopathy patients. To explore V-J signatures that distinguish ophthalmopathy from hyperthyroidism, a discovery set of more than 90 patients was enrolled, made up of 40 to 45 with ophthalmopathy and fewer than 60 with stable hyperthyroidism. An independent validation cohort comprised some 19 hyperthyroidism patients and 15 to 17 patients who later progressed from hyperthyroidism to ophthalmopathy. In about 6 hyperthyroidism patients, the T-cell repertoire of thyroid tissue was compared with the T-cell repertoire of blood. Once sampling was done, hyperthyroidism patients were given methimazole at a starting dose of 30 mg daily, while ophthalmopathy patients were given high-dose intravenous methylprednisolone. On the study overall, not on this receptor specifically: Among expanded thyroid clonotypes with frequency above 0.001, most also showed up in blood, which suggests that blood repertoires may reflect the thyroid immune response. Ophthalmopathy was separated from stable hyperthyroidism by the 13-signature model with around 88% sensitivity and less than 82% specificity in cross-validation and with 80%/75% in the test set. No statistical method was used to set the sample size in advance, and the investigators knew which group each participant was assigned to. In validation, the model predicted ophthalmopathy progression with more than 70% sensitivity and around 72% specificity; eleven to twelve predicted patients were CT-confirmed with GO in a median of 6.5 months.

A distance of 10 bases separates the germline ends of V and J, which lose 7 bases and 5 bases respectively. CDR1 and CDR2 were assigned from the germline V gene as KGHDR and SFDVKD. Including the terminal cysteine and phenylalanine, the CDR3 comprises 12 residues. The only DNA kept is the CDR3, 36 bases in frame from the first base. For repertoire sequencing, TCR beta CDR3 regions were amplified from RNA transcripts. A first-round RT-PCR used HTBI primers with the Qiagen OneStep RT-PCR kit, followed by a second-round multiplex PCR, size selection and purification. Sequencing of the libraries was carried out on an Illumina HiSeq2000 in paired-end mode with 100 bp reads. As for the authors' bioinformatics: Reads were processed with SOAPnuke, discarding reads with adapters, uncalled bases, mean Phred below 15, or no exact constant-primer or identifier match. COPE v1.2.5 was used to merge the high-quality paired reads. Unique nucleotide sequences were defined as clonotypes and aligned to IMGT TRB V, D and J references using MiTCR v1.1. The analysis was limited to V-J combinations with a frequency above 0.0001, which together covered about 99% of the repertoires. For each V-J combination, a TCR clonal expansion and chaos score was defined as F50 clonal expansion divided by the chaos observed in the TCRdist matrix. Welch's t-statistics and random forest were used to reduce the features to some 13 V-J combinations, which were then used as input to a naive Bayes classifier. Thyroid-blood repertoire similarity was quantified with the Morisita-Horn index. TCRdb cleaned the public reads at Q25 with fastp, built clones with MiXCR and kept in-frame beta chains. Each CDR3 protein appears once, grouped with its most common genes and DNA. V and J calls and clone size were set by TCRdb, not the authors. This sample has around 660,000 distinct CDR3 sequences in its table, and 35% to 45% of those were observed once. Together, the top ten hold 3% to 3.5% of the sample.

With respect to this clonotype: Its antigen has not been determined. No per-base quality is available; no much larger clone lies one base away.

Ophthalmopathy patients had moderately to severely active disease, Clinical Activity Score of at least 3, NOSPECS grade of at least 4, and disease duration under 3 months. Patients with other autoimmune diseases, uncontrolled infections, pregnancy or lactation were excluded from the study. Diagnosis relied on clinical symptoms, serum thyroxine, TRAb, thyroid ultrasound and orbital computed tomography. Ficoll-Paque density gradient centrifugation was used to isolate PBMCs from around 10 ml of fresh peripheral blood. Trizol reagent was used to extract the total RNA, and its quality was then checked on an Agilent 2100 Bioanalyzer.

Recombination connected TRBV24-1 to TRBJ2-5, with the D gene not confidently named. This sequence was found in an adult man with Graves' ophthalmopathy. The sequencing input was peripheral blood. CDR3 region: CATRGSAETQYF. Read as DNA, the sequence is TGTGCCACCAGGGGGTCTGCTGAGACCCAGTACTTC.